One and the same sample provided the 27 T cell receptor beta chains below, sequenced in a study of T cells in Graves' hyperthyroidism and ophthalmopathy. What was amplified from RNA transcripts were TCR beta CDR3 regions. Initially, a first-round RT-PCR of the TCR CDR3 employed the HTBI primer set. TCRdb used MiXCR to reprocess the multiplex PCR reads, holding one entry per CDR3 protein. The data hold more than 550,000 distinct CDR3 sequences, with approximately 15% observed a single time. Sequenced input: blood. All receptors derive from a man between 50 and 59 years old with Graves' hyperthyroidism.

This clonotype was seen repeatedly, ten times or more. The rearrangement uses TRBV28 and TRBJ2-1; 14 bases are shared with TRBD2. Trimming took 5 bases from V and 8 from J; bases not matched to a gene: 8. Germline values: CDR1 MDHEN, CDR2 SYDVKM. The CDR3 has 16 residues. The CDR3 nucleotides read TGTGCCAGCAGTACCCGACTAGCGGGAGGGGTCGATGAGCAGTTCTTC. Its translation is CASSTRLAGGVDEQFF.

The sample holds a few counts of this clonotype. V is TRBV29-1 and J is TRBJ2-7; 13 positions match TRBD2. V lost 4 bases to trimming and J lost 3 bases; unmatched junction nucleotides: 0. Germline CDR1 is SQVTM and CDR2 is ANQGSEA. The CDR3 runs to 13 residues. The CDR3 DNA reads TGCAGCGTTGGACTAGCGGGAGGCTACGAGCAGTACTTC. It codes for CSVGLAGGYEQYF.

This clonotype came up many times. V usage is TRBV10-2 and J usage is TRBJ2-7; D perhaps matches TRBD1 (5 bases). The germline CDR1 and CDR2 sequences are WSHSY and SAAADI. Trimming took off 6 bases at V and 4 bases at J, with 10 bases between the two ends. The CDR3 consists of 12 residues. The DNA of the CDR3 is TGCGCCAGCAGGGACACAAAATACGAGCAGTACTTC. It is translated as CASRDTKYEQYF.

This clonotype has a count of ten or more. This chain joins TRBV28 and TRBJ1-5, with D tentatively TRBD1 (5 bases). Germline assignment: CDR1 MDHEN and CDR2 SYDVKM. The CDR3 spans 15 residues. The germline V and J ends were trimmed by 5 bases and 0 bases, with 11 bases remaining between them. The CDR3 protein is CASSGTDYSNQPQHF. The CDR3 DNA sequence: TGTGCCAGCAGTGGGACGGATTATAGCAATCAGCCCCAGCATTTT.

This clonotype was recorded many times. This chain connects TRBV3-1 to TRBJ1-3, with D unclear. Trimming left V 2 bases short and J 0 bases short, with 8 bases between. This CDR3 contains 15 residues. CDR1 and CDR2 (germline): LGHDT, YNNKEL (reference sequence). The DNA for the CDR3 is TGTGCCAGCAGCCAATTCGTGGGCTCTGGAAACACCATATATTTT. It yields the protein CASSQFVGSGNTIYF.

The chain carries TRBV6-5 and TRBJ2-1; perhaps TRBD1 as D (6 bases). With 2 bases removed from V and 8 bases from J, the gap between germline ends came to 13 bases. The CDR3 spans 14 residues. Germline V gives CDR1 MNHEY, CDR2 SVGAGI. The CDR3 is CASSYTGPGDEQFF. CDR3 DNA: TGTGCCAGCAGTTACACAGGGCCAGGGGATGAGCAGTTCTTC.

This clonotype was counted ten times or more. The V and J genes are TRBV20-1 and TRBJ2-6; D uncertain. The CDR3 totals 14 residues. V was pared by 4 bases and J by 0 bases, with 7 bases between. Germline CDR1 DFQATT, CDR2 SNEGSKA (reference sequence). CDR3 sequence (DNA): TGCAGTGCTATCATAGACTCTGGGGCCAACGTCCTGACTTTC. Its protein product is CSAIIDSGANVLTF.

In its sample, this clonotype was seen many times. The CDR3 DNA sequence: TGTGCCAGCAGTTTGTTAGGGGGCCGGTCTGGAAACACCATATATTTT. As protein: CASSLLGGRSGNTIYF. The V and J genes are TRBV28 and TRBJ1-3; the match to TRBD1 covers 7 bases. Trimming took 3 bases from V and 1 from J; bases not matched to a gene: 6. Germline assignment: CDR1 MDHEN and CDR2 SYDVKM. CDR3 size: 16 residues.

This chain connects TRBV5-5 to TRBJ2-3; D tentatively fits TRBD1 or TRBD2 (5 bases each). Germline assignment: CDR1 SGHKS and CDR2 YYEKEE (reference sequence). Trimming shortened V by 9 bases and J by 3 bases, and 20 bases separated the two germline ends. CDR3 length: 15 residues. Here the CDR3 reads CAISGRLSLTDTQYF. In nucleotides, the CDR3 is TGTGCCATTTCGGGGCGACTTTCTCTAACAGATACGCAGTATTTT.

In its sample, this clonotype was seen many times. The V and J genes are TRBV12-3 or TRBV12-4 and TRBJ2-1; 9 nucleotides agree with TRBD1. This CDR3 comprises 14 residues. Losses at the gene ends were 6 bases for V and 4 bases for J; bases not matched to a gene: 4. CDR3 DNA sequence: TGTGCCAGCAGCCGGGACAGGGTTTACAATGAGCAGTTCTTC. It specifies CASSRDRVYNEQFF.

This clonotype was recorded at least ten times. V and J are TRBV28 and TRBJ2-7, with unresolved D. CDR3 size: 15 residues. Trimming took off 2 bases at V and 1 base at J, with 12 bases between the two ends. Germline V gene sequence: CDR1 MDHEN, CDR2 SYDVKM. The CDR3 is CASSLGGLGSYEQYF. CDR3 nucleotide sequence: TGTGCCAGCAGTTTAGGTGGGCTCGGGTCCTACGAGCAGTACTTC.

This clonotype was observed a few times. V usage is TRBV7-9 and J usage is TRBJ2-2; tentatively, D is TRBD1 or TRBD2 (6 bases each). V lost 7 bases to trimming and J lost 5 bases, with 17 bases between them. The CDR3 is made up of 15 amino acids. CDR1 and CDR2 from the germline V gene are SEHNR and FQNEAQ (reference sequence). CDR3 DNA: TGTGCCAGCATGGGGGGCGCTTACAGAACCGGGGAGCTGTTTTTT. This codes for CASMGGAYRTGELFF.

This clonotype was counted only a few times. J is TRBJ1-2 and V is TRBV20-1; D unresolved. Germline V CDR1 and CDR2: DFQATT, SNEGSKA (reference sequence). Trimming pared 5 bases from V and 3 bases from J, leaving 10 bases between. The CDR3 contains 12 residues. The CDR3 loop is CSAPVQDYGYTF. In DNA form, the CDR3 reads TGCAGTGCTCCCGTCCAGGACTATGGCTACACCTTC.

With regard to this clonotype: A read error may account for a junction end that differs from germline. The chain is built from TRBV7-9 and TRBJ2-7; D may be TRBD1 or TRBD2 (5 bases each). The CDR3 has 13 residues. Germline lookup yields CDR1 SEHNR and CDR2 FQNEAQ (reference sequence). CDR3 loop: CAGSSEGFYEQYF. CDR3 nucleotides: TGTGCCGGCAGCAGTGAGGGGTTTTACGAGCAGTACTTC.

At least ten counts were recorded for this clonotype. The V call is TRBV19, the J call TRBJ1-1, with D possibly TRBD1 on 5 matching bases. V lost 3 bases and J lost 3, with 23 bases in between. The CDR3 spans 18 residues. Germline CDR1 LNHDA, CDR2 SQIVND (reference sequence). Written as DNA, the CDR3 is TGTGCCAGTAGTATGGGTCTGATAAGGGGCGGACTGCACACTGAAGCTTTCTTT. Its translation: CASSMGLIRGGLHTEAFF. The full variable domain, with the rest looked up from reference TRBV19 and TRBJ1-1, is DGGITQSPKYLFRKEGQNVTLSCEQNLNHDAMYWYRQDPGQGLRLIYYSQIVNDFQKGDIAEGYSVSREKKESFPLTVTSAQKNPTAFYLCASSMGLIRGGLHTEAFFGQGTRLTVV.

With regard to this clonotype: The junction departs from germline at one end; a sequencing error may be responsible. CDR3 in amino acids: CTSSPAGGGLNTEAFF. CDR3 sequence (DNA): TGTACCAGCAGCCCAGCGGGGGGGGGGTTGAACACTGAAGCTTTCTTT. This rearrangement joins TRBV7-9 to TRBJ1-1; perhaps TRBD1 as D (5 bases). CDR3 length: 16 amino acids. The germline gives CDR1 SEHNR, CDR2 FQNEAQ (reference sequence).

The chain is built from TRBV6-1 and TRBJ1-2, with a tentative D call TRBD1 (6 bases). The CDR3 covers 14 residues. Germline CDR1 is MNHNS and CDR2 is SASEGT. V gave up 6 bases and J gave up 7 bases, with 18 bases separating them. The CDR3 region has the DNA TGTGCCAGCAGATACACAGGGAGAGAGGGTGGCTACACCTTC. It encodes CASRYTGREGGYTF.

This chain connects TRBV27 to TRBJ2-1; D may correspond to TRBD1 or TRBD2 (5 bases each). This CDR3 contains 15 residues. Germline CDR1 reads MNHEY; CDR2 reads SMNVEV (reference sequence). Trimming removed 3 bases from V and 9 bases from J, with 18 bases in between. In DNA, the CDR3 is TGTGCCAGCAGTTTGAAGGGACCCTCGTTCAGTGAGCAGTTCTTC. This codes for CASSLKGPSFSEQFF.

This clonotype appeared a few times. V and J are TRBV20-1 and TRBJ2-3; 9 bases are a match to TRBD1. Germline CDR1 and CDR2: DFQATT and SNEGSKA (reference sequence). The CDR3 runs 16 residues. The V and J ends lost 3 bases and 1 base, in that order; junction bases with no gene match: 8. The CDR3 nucleotides are TGCAGTGCTAGGGGGCACCGGGACAGGGGCACAGATACGCAGTATTTT. As protein: CSARGHRDRGTDTQYF.

This rearrangement joins TRBV13 to TRBJ2-1; D unresolved. CDR1 is PRHDT, CDR2 FYEKMQ, per germline (reference sequence). The CDR3 has 14 residues. The ends were cut back, 6 bases at V and 4 bases at J, with 13 bases in the middle. For the CDR3, the DNA is TGTGCCAGCAGGCGACTTGCCAGGTACAATGAGCAGTTCTTC. Translating gives CASRRLARYNEQFF.

V usage is TRBV2 and J usage is TRBJ2-7; D may match TRBD1 or TRBD2 (5 bases each). The V end lost 10 bases, the J end lost 3 bases, and 19 bases lay between the germline ends. Per the germline V gene, CDR1 is SNHLY and CDR2 is FYNNEI. CDR3 size: 14 residues. The CDR3 region has the DNA TGTGCCACCTTGACGGGACGACGGGGCTACGAGCAGTACTTC. Protein product: CATLTGRRGYEQYF.

In the case of this clonotype: This may be a read error, as it is one base from a much larger clone. This chain links TRBV27 with TRBJ2-1; TRBD2 matches at 7 bases. Germline V gives CDR1 MNHEY, CDR2 SMNVEV (reference sequence). The CDR3 contains 16 residues. The DNA for the CDR3 is TGTGCCTGCAGTTTATACCGGACTAGTCTCTACAATGAGCAGTTCTTC. Translating it yields CACSLYRTSLYNEQFF.

At least ten counts were recorded for this clonotype. The chain couples TRBV28 to TRBJ1-2; 7 bases map to TRBD1. Germline CDR1 reads MDHEN; CDR2 reads SYDVKM. CDR3 size: 14 residues. Trimming at V came to 3 bases and at J to 7 bases, leaving 8 bases not matched to a gene. Here the CDR3 reads CASSFPGTDAGYTF. CDR3 nucleotide sequence: TGTGCCAGCAGTTTCCCCGGGACAGACGCTGGCTACACCTTC.

This clonotype was seen a handful of times. The rearrangement links TRBV7-9 to TRBJ1-2; 7 nucleotides match TRBD1. J gave up 2 bases and V 1 base, and 4 bases lay outside the gene matches. The CDR3 is 15 amino acids. The germline CDR1 and CDR2 sequences are SEHNR and FQNEAQ (reference sequence). The CDR3 region is CASSLGGTENYGYTF. The CDR3 region has the DNA TGTGCCAGCAGCTTAGGGGGGACAGAGAACTATGGCTACACCTTC.

As concerns this clonotype: A much larger clone sits a single nucleotide away, making a read error possible. V usage is TRBV3-1 and J usage is TRBJ1-5, with a possible D match to TRBD1 (6 bases). The CDR3 contains 13 residues. CDR1 and CDR2 from the germline V gene are LGHDT and YNNKEL (reference sequence). The germline V and J ends were trimmed by 5 bases and 5 bases, with 10 bases remaining between them. CDR3: CASSGAGDQPQHF. CDR3 sequence (DNA): TGTGCCAGCAGCGGGGCAGGGGATCAGCCCCAGCATTTT. The variable domain in full, with the rest retrieved from reference TRBV3-1 and TRBJ1-5, is DTAVSQTPKYLVTQMGNDKSIKCEQNLGHDTMYWYKQDSKKFLKIMFSYNNKELIINETVPNRFSPKSPDKAHLNLHINSLELGDSAVYFCASSGAGDQPQHFGDGTRLSIL.

This CDR3 reads CASSTSGRGSYNEQFF. The CDR3 bases are TGCGCCAGCAGCACTAGCGGGAGAGGGTCCTACAATGAGCAGTTCTTC. This chain links TRBV5-1 with TRBJ2-1; 11 bases are a match to TRBD2. The CDR3 extends over 16 amino acids. Germline CDR1 reads SGHRS; CDR2 reads YFSETQ. J lost 1 base, V lost 4 bases, and 4 bases had no gene match.

This clonotype appeared a few times. The chain employs TRBV5-1 and TRBJ2-1, with D possibly called TRBD1 or TRBD2 (5 bases each). CDR1 and CDR2 from the germline V gene are SGHRS and YFSETQ. The CDR3 contains 14 residues. The V and J ends lost 7 bases and 0 bases respectively, with 11 bases between them. CDR3 in DNA: TGCGCCAGCCGGGACGGCCGCTCCTACAATGAGCAGTTCTTC. This gives the protein CASRDGRSYNEQFF.